Listed below are T cell receptor beta chains from one sample, sequenced in a study of shared clonotypes between healthy human individuals. Assay: immunoSEQ multiplex PCR; the TCRdb copy retains only in-frame clones and omits some. In the table there are more than 2,000,000 clones, about 92% of which are singletons. Sequencing used naive CD4+ T cells sorted from blood. These receptors all come from a man between 18 and 35 years old in good health. The CDR3 runs from the conserved cysteine through the conserved F or W. D genes are given only for firm matches. Size is stated for part of the rows, as once, few or many counts, or as a class when the clone is expanded.

size: NA
J: TRBJ1-5
D: NA
V: TRBV6-5
CDR3: CASSSRANSNQPQHF
DNA: TGTGCCAGCAGTTCGCGCGCCAATAGCAATCAGCCCCAGCATTTT

size: few
J: TRBJ1-5
D: NA
V: TRBV25-1
CDR3: CASSELGGQPQHF
DNA: TGTGCCAGCAGTGAATTAGGTGGTCAGCCCCAGCATTTT

size: NA
J: TRBJ1-2
D: NA
V: TRBV28
CDR3: CASRQTGISGYTF
DNA: TGTGCCAGCAGACAAACAGGGATTTCTGGCTACACCTTC

size: NA
J: TRBJ2-5
D: NA
V: TRBV5-4
CDR3: CASSLGGRETQYF
DNA: TGTGCCAGCAGCTTGGGGGGCCGAGAGACCCAGTACTTC

size: NA
J: TRBJ1-3
D: NA
V: TRBV5-6
CDR3: CASSYYGVSGNTIYF
DNA: TGTGCCAGCAGCTACTATGGGGTCTCTGGAAACACCATATATTTT

size: NA
J: TRBJ2-2
D: TRBD1
V: TRBV6-1
CDR3: CASVRTGGDGELFF
DNA: TGTGCCAGCGTAAGGACAGGGGGCGACGGGGAGCTGTTTTTT

size: NA
J: TRBJ1-1
D: NA
V: TRBV7-3
CDR3: CASSLNPPGSGTEAFF
DNA: TGTGCCAGCAGCTTAAACCCGCCCGGGTCTGGTACTGAAGCTTTCTTT

size: NA
J: TRBJ1-6
D: TRBD1
V: TRBV4-2
CDR3: CASSQPGQGYSPLHF
DNA: TGTGCCAGCAGCCAACCGGGACAGGGGTATTCACCCCTCCACTTT

size: NA
J: TRBJ1-2
D: TRBD1
V: TRBV5-6
CDR3: CASSFRDRDYGYTF
DNA: TGTGCCAGCAGCTTTCGGGACAGGGACTATGGCTACACCTTC

size: NA
J: TRBJ1-1
D: NA
V: TRBV7-9
CDR3: CASSRIPGTTMNTEAFF
DNA: TGTGCCAGCAGCAGAATACCGGGGACAACCATGAACACTGAAGCTTTCTTT

size: NA
J: TRBJ2-7
D: NA
V: TRBV12-2
CDR3: CASRRTSGEIYEQYF
DNA: TGTGCAAGTCGACGGACTAGCGGGGAGATCTACGAGCAGTACTTC

size: NA
J: TRBJ1-1
D: NA
V: TRBV2
CDR3: CATTQVRPLNTEAFF
DNA: TGTGCCACCACCCAGGTCAGACCCTTGAACACTGAAGCTTTCTTT

size: few
J: TRBJ1-6
D: NA
V: TRBV7-9
CDR3: CASSLDPGTLVSPLHF
DNA: TGTGCCAGCAGCTTAGACCCCGGGACCCTCGTCTCACCCCTCCACTTT

size: NA
J: TRBJ2-7
D: NA
V: TRBV5-8
CDR3: CASTPTARDEQYF
DNA: TGTGCCAGCACCCCCACCGCCAGAGACGAGCAGTACTTC

size: NA
J: TRBJ2-7
D: NA
V: TRBV19
CDR3: CASSMAGTPTYEQYF
DNA: TGTGCCAGTAGTATGGCCGGGACGCCAACCTACGAGCAGTACTTC

size: NA
J: TRBJ2-7
D: TRBD2
V: TRBV29-1
CDR3: CTPTRYLWRELYYEQYF
DNA: TGCACCCCCACCCGTTATCTTTGGCGGGAGCTATACTACGAGCAGTACTTC

size: NA
J: TRBJ2-5
D: NA
V: TRBV28
CDR3: CASSLPGVQTQYF
DNA: TGTGCCAGCAGTTTACCAGGGGTTCAGACCCAGTACTTC

size: NA
J: TRBJ1-6
D: NA
V: TRBV5-1
CDR3: CASSLEQSNSPLHF
DNA: TGCGCCAGCAGCTTGGAACAGAGTAATTCACCCCTCCACTTT

size: NA
J: TRBJ1-1
D: TRBD1
V: TRBV5-1
CDR3: CASWRDRGSEAFF
DNA: TGCGCCAGCTGGAGGGACAGGGGTTCTGAAGCTTTCTTT

size: NA
J: TRBJ2-7
D: TRBD1
V: TRBV10-3
CDR3: CAISEGRDRLYEQYF
DNA: TGTGCCATCAGTGAGGGCCGGGACAGGCTCTACGAGCAGTACTTC

size: NA
J: TRBJ2-1
D: TRBD2
V: TRBV6-4
CDR3: CASSFLAGGFVNEQFF
DNA: TGTGCCAGCAGTTTCCTAGCGGGAGGGTTTGTTAATGAGCAGTTCTTC

size: NA
J: TRBJ1-5
D: TRBD1
V: TRBV11-2
CDR3: CASSFTTGASNQPQHF
DNA: TGTGCCAGCAGCTTCACGACAGGGGCAAGCAATCAGCCCCAGCATTTT

size: NA
J: TRBJ2-2
D: NA
V: TRBV6-1
CDR3: CASSEEGGSTGELFF
DNA: TGTGCCAGCAGTGAAGAAGGAGGGTCCACCGGGGAGCTGTTTTTT

size: NA
J: TRBJ1-1
D: NA
V: TRBV7-2
CDR3: CASSLWAGQLNTEAFF
DNA: TGTGCCAGCAGCTTATGGGCAGGGCAGCTGAACACTGAAGCTTTCTTT

size: NA
J: TRBJ2-1
D: NA
V: TRBV6-5
CDR3: CASSLGGAKRNEQFF
DNA: TGTGCCAGCAGTCTTGGGGGGGCTAAACGCAATGAGCAGTTCTTC

size: NA
J: TRBJ2-2
D: NA
V: TRBV5-1
CDR3: CASSLWGDQNTGELFF
DNA: TGCGCCAGCAGCTTATGGGGGGACCAGAACACCGGGGAGCTGTTTTTT

size: NA
J: TRBJ2-5
D: TRBD2
V: TRBV5-1
CDR3: CASSLSGTSKETQYF
DNA: TGCGCCAGCAGCTTGTCCGGGACTAGTAAGGAGACCCAGTACTTC

size: NA
J: TRBJ2-7
D: NA
V: TRBV10-3
CDR3: CAISDGGNLYEQYF
DNA: TGTGCCATCAGTGATGGAGGGAATCTCTACGAGCAGTACTTC

size: NA
J: TRBJ1-1
D: TRBD1
V: TRBV23-1
CDR3: CASRHRGWTEAFF
DNA: TGCGCCAGCAGACACAGGGGGTGGACTGAAGCTTTCTTT

size: NA
J: TRBJ1-1
D: NA
V: TRBV19
CDR3: CASSPHTNTEAFF
DNA: TGTGCCAGTAGTCCCCATACGAACACTGAAGCTTTCTTT

size: NA
J: TRBJ1-4
D: NA
V: TRBV27
CDR3: CASSSGTWGEKLFF
DNA: TGTGCCAGCAGCTCAGGGACCTGGGGAGAAAAACTGTTTTTT

size: once
J: TRBJ2-7
D: TRBD1
V: TRBV6-1
CDR3: CASGDRTPYEQYF
DNA: TGTGCCAGCGGGGACAGGACTCCCTACGAGCAGTACTTC

size: NA
J: TRBJ1-3
D: NA
V: TRBV4-3
CDR3: CASSPDWASGNTIYF
DNA: TGCGCCAGCAGCCCAGACTGGGCCTCTGGAAACACCATATATTTT

size: NA
J: TRBJ1-4
D: NA
V: TRBV19
CDR3: CASSIEGRKLFF
DNA: TGTGCCAGTAGTATAGAGGGGCGTAAACTGTTTTTT

size: NA
J: TRBJ2-7
D: NA
V: TRBV14
CDR3: CASSRDASSYEQYF
DNA: TGTGCCAGCAGCCGGGACGCCTCCTCCTACGAGCAGTACTTC

size: NA
J: TRBJ2-3
D: TRBD2
V: TRBV4-1
CDR3: CASSQGGLVTDTQYF
DNA: TGCGCCAGCAGCCAAGGCGGACTAGTCACAGATACGCAGTATTTT

size: NA
J: TRBJ1-2
D: NA
V: TRBV6-6
CDR3: CASGGQYGYTF
DNA: TGTGCCAGCGGTGGACAGTATGGCTACACCTTC

size: NA
J: TRBJ1-6
D: NA
V: TRBV2
CDR3: CASSVLENNSPLHF
DNA: TGTGCCAGCAGTGTTTTAGAGAATAATTCACCCCTCCACTTT

size: once
J: TRBJ2-6
D: NA
V: TRBV11-2
CDR3: CASRTGGANVLTF
DNA: TGTGCCAGCCGCACCGGGGGGGCCAACGTCCTGACTTTC

size: NA
J: TRBJ1-1
D: NA
V: TRBV28
CDR3: CASGLEHTEAFF
DNA: TGTGCCAGCGGATTGGAGCACACTGAAGCTTTCTTT

size: NA
J: TRBJ2-2
D: TRBD2
V: TRBV4-2
CDR3: CASSQASRGGRSGELFF
DNA: TGTGCCAGCAGCCAAGCGTCGCGGGGGGGCCGATCCGGGGAGCTGTTTTTT

size: NA
J: TRBJ1-1
D: NA
V: TRBV10-3
CDR3: CAISEGGIGAFF
DNA: TGTGCCATCAGTGAGGGGGGGATAGGAGCTTTCTTT

size: NA
J: TRBJ2-3
D: TRBD2
V: TRBV7-2
CDR3: CASSPAGTSGTDTQYF
DNA: TGTGCCAGCAGCCCTGCGGGGACTAGCGGCACAGATACGCAGTATTTT

size: NA
J: TRBJ1-2
D: NA
V: TRBV5-1
CDR3: CASSSQGIGYTF
DNA: TGCGCCAGCAGCTCACAGGGTATTGGCTACACCTTC

size: NA
J: TRBJ2-4
D: NA
V: TRBV6-5
CDR3: CASRRDGAKNIQYF
DNA: TGTGCCAGCAGGAGGGACGGAGCCAAAAACATTCAGTACTTC

size: NA
J: TRBJ1-5
D: TRBD1
V: TRBV6-5
CDR3: CASRSLTGGNQPQHF
DNA: TGTGCCAGCAGGTCCCTGACAGGGGGTAATCAGCCCCAGCATTTT

size: NA
J: TRBJ2-2
D: TRBD1
V: TRBV7-2
CDR3: CASSQDRGLSTGELFF
DNA: TGTGCCAGCAGCCAGGACAGGGGGCTATCCACCGGGGAGCTGTTTTTT

size: NA
J: TRBJ2-3
D: NA
V: TRBV11-3
CDR3: CASSLGLGSADTQYF
DNA: TGTGCCAGCAGCTTAGGGCTGGGTAGCGCAGATACGCAGTATTTT

size: NA
J: TRBJ1-2
D: NA
V: TRBV5-4
CDR3: CASSLAANYGYTF
DNA: TGTGCCAGCAGCTTGGCCGCTAACTATGGCTACACCTTC

size: NA
J: TRBJ2-2
D: TRBD2
V: TRBV7-2
CDR3: CASSLVSGLARTGELFF
DNA: TGTGCCAGCAGCTTAGTTTCGGGACTAGCGCGTACCGGGGAGCTGTTTTTT

size: NA
J: TRBJ2-7
D: TRBD1
V: TRBV25-1
CDR3: CASSKTGAHEQYF
DNA: TGTGCCAGCAGTAAGACAGGGGCCCACGAGCAGTACTTC

size: NA
J: TRBJ1-5
D: NA
V: TRBV6-1
CDR3: CASSRPQGNQPQHF
DNA: TGTGCCAGCAGCAGGCCCCAGGGAAATCAGCCCCAGCATTTT

size: once
J: TRBJ1-2
D: TRBD1
V: TRBV7-2
CDR3: CASSPGTGTYGYTF
DNA: TGTGCCAGCAGCCCCGGGACAGGGACCTATGGCTACACCTTC